The 15 T cell receptor beta chains in this list originate from one sample, sequenced in a study of blood T cell repertoires in COVID-19. Here immunoSEQ multiplex PCR was the method, and the copy in TCRdb shows in-frame clones only, minus some. Among about 200,000 clones listed, 85% to 90% were seen once. The sample comprised peripheral blood. These receptors all stem from a person between 65 and 80 years old with COVID-19, enrolled during active disease.

The V and J genes are TRBV5-1 and TRBJ1-5; 9 nucleotides match TRBD1. The V segment lost 0 bases and the J segment 3 bases; nucleotides outside the gene matches: 1. This CDR3 is 15 amino acids long. The germline CDR1 and CDR2 sequences are SGHRS and YFSETQ. DNA for the CDR3: TGCGCCAGCAGCTTGGGGACAGGGGACAATCAGCCCCAGCATTTT. It codes for CASSLGTGDNQPQHF.

This clone was seen only a few times. The chain combines TRBV4-1 with TRBJ1-1, with D maybe TRBD1 (6 bases). Trimming left V 4 bases short and J 0 bases short, with 15 bases between. CDR3 length: 16 residues. Germline V gives CDR1 MGHRA, CDR2 YSYEKL. The CDR3 sequence is CASSLEGGRMNTEAFF. The CDR3 DNA reads TGCGCCAGCAGCCTTGAGGGGGGGCGGATGAACACTGAAGCTTTCTTT.

The sample holds one count of this clone. The chain uses TRBV14 and TRBJ2-1, with 10 bases identical to TRBD2. This CDR3 is 17 amino acids long. V lost 4 bases, J lost 7 bases, and 13 bases stayed unmatched. From germline, CDR1 is SGHDN and CDR2 FVKESK. Written as DNA, the CDR3 is TGTGCCAGCAGCCCGGGAACGATAGCGGGGGGTGGTAATGAGCAGTTCTTC. This sequence encodes CASSPGTIAGGGNEQFF.

This clone was detected only a few times. This chain joins TRBV7-2 and TRBJ2-1; D may be TRBD1 (6 bases). The V end lost 4 bases, the J end lost 12 bases, and 13 bases lay between the germline ends. This CDR3 is 12 amino acids long. Germline V lookup: CDR1 SGHTA, CDR2 FQGNSA. CDR3 protein: CASSSHRERQFF. The CDR3 coding sequence is TGTGCCAGCAGCTCGCACAGGGAACGGCAGTTCTTC.

This chain joins TRBV10-2 and TRBJ2-2, with TRBD1 identical over 8 bases. The CDR3 covers 13 residues. The trim removed 9 bases at V and 5 bases at J, leaving 5 bases unmatched. Germline CDR1 WSHSY, CDR2 SAAADI. The CDR3 coding sequence is TGCGCCAGTGGACAGGGAAGTACCGGGGAGCTGTTTTTT. Amino acids: CASGQGSTGELFF.

The genes are TRBV14 and TRBJ2-7; 11 bases line up with TRBD1. This CDR3 has 15 residues. The germline CDR1 and CDR2 sequences are SGHDN and FVKESK. V shed 4 bases and J 3 bases; nucleotides not matched to a gene: 5. CDR3 sequence: CASSRPGTGGYEQYF. DNA of the CDR3: TGTGCCAGCAGCCGACCCGGGACAGGGGGCTACGAGCAGTACTTC. Variable domain in full (rest from reference TRBV14 and TRBJ2-7): EAGVTQFPSHSVIEKGQTVTLRCDPISGHDNLYWYRRVMGKEIKFLLHFVKESKQDESGMPNNRFLAERTGGTYSTLKVQPAELEDSGVYFCASSRPGTGGYEQYFGPGTRLTVT.

V is TRBV4-1 and J is TRBJ2-3; 8 bases map to TRBD1. Germline lookup yields CDR1 MGHRA and CDR2 YSYEKL. J lost 5 bases, V lost 1 base, and 11 bases had no gene match. The CDR3 sequence is 17 residues long. As DNA, the CDR3 is TGCGCCAGCAGCCAAGGGGCCTTTGACAGGGGCATAGATACGCAGTATTTT. Translating gives CASSQGAFDRGIDTQYF.

In this sample, this clone turned up a few times. The same CDR3 arises from other DNA sequences in this sample as well. The chain uses TRBV10-3 and TRBJ1-1, with 8 bases that match TRBD1. This CDR3 spans 15 amino acids. The V gene's germline CDR1 is ENHRY and CDR2 SYGVKD. V trimming: 2 bases; J trimming: 2 bases; junction bases outside the gene matches: 4. The CDR3 sequence: CAISETGGANTEAFF. Here the CDR3 DNA reads TGTGCCATCAGTGAGACAGGGGGGGCAAACACTGAAGCTTTCTTT.

The V call is TRBV15, the J call TRBJ2-7; D not certain. The CDR3 is made up of 14 amino acids. Trimming shortened V by 0 bases and J by 6 bases, and 12 bases separated the two germline ends. Germline CDR1 LNHNV, CDR2 YYDKDF (reference sequence). DNA of the CDR3: TGTGCCACCAGCAGAGATTACGGTCAATCCGAGCAGTACTTC. The encoded protein is CATSRDYGQSEQYF.

This rearrangement joins TRBV7-2 to TRBJ1-5; D gene ambiguous. The V end lost 5 bases, the J end lost 7 bases, and 12 bases lay between the germline ends. The germline gives CDR1 SGHTA, CDR2 FQGNSA. CDR3 length equals 13 residues. The CDR3 bases are TGTGCCAGCAGCCCCTGGGCGGGCCAGCCCCAGCATTTT. Its translation is CASSPWAGQPQHF.

V and J are TRBV19 and TRBJ2-5, with 7 bases identical to TRBD1. Trimming removed 5 bases from V and 5 bases from J; junction bases left unmatched: 11. From germline, CDR1 is LNHDA and CDR2 SQIVND (reference sequence). The length of the CDR3 is 15 residues. This CDR3 reads CASSVRWGQRETQYF. As DNA, the CDR3 is TGTGCCAGTAGTGTTAGGTGGGGACAGCGGGAGACCCAGTACTTC.

The V and J genes are TRBV5-1 and TRBJ1-5, with TRBD1 as a possible D gene (5 bases). The CDR3 runs 14 residues. CDR1 and CDR2 from the germline V gene are SGHRS and YFSETQ. V was cut by 0 bases and J by 7 bases, with 11 bases left in between. The chain's CDR3 is CASSLAGEGQPQHF. DNA of the CDR3: TGCGCCAGCAGCTTGGCGGGGGAGGGACAGCCCCAGCATTTT.

The chain links TRBV28 to TRBJ2-3; a weak D match, TRBD1 (6 bases). This CDR3 contains 14 residues. Germline CDR1 and CDR2: MDHEN and SYDVKM. V shed 5 bases and J shed 4 bases, with 13 bases lying between them. The CDR3 bases are TGTGCCAGCAGTGAACCACAGGGAGCAGATACGCAGTATTTT. Protein product: CASSEPQGADTQYF.

The rearrangement links TRBV15 to TRBJ1-5; D possibly corresponds to TRBD1 (5 bases). This CDR3 has 15 amino acids. CDR1 and CDR2 (germline): LNHNV, YYDKDF (reference sequence). The ends were cut back, 0 bases at V and 6 bases at J, with 12 bases in the middle. This chain's CDR3 is CATSRDLGAGQPQHF. CDR3 nucleotides: TGTGCCACCAGCAGAGATTTAGGGGCTGGTCAGCCCCAGCATTTT.

The V and J genes are TRBV14 and TRBJ2-3; the D gene is possibly TRBD2 (6 bases). Germline-derived CDR1 and CDR2 are SGHDN and FVKESK. This CDR3 is 16 amino acids long. V was cut by 5 bases and J by 5 bases, with 20 bases left in between. The CDR3 DNA reads as TGTGCCAGCAGCTCGGGACTCCTCCTCCTCGGAGATACGCAGTATTTT. It is translated as CASSSGLLLLGDTQYF.